These 24 T cell receptor beta chains originate from one sample sequenced in a study of blood T cell repertoires in COVID-19. Some clones are missing from TCRdb's copy, which holds only in-frame ones; the method was immunoSEQ multiplex PCR. The table records about 170,000 clones, about four fifths of them present only once. Sequencing used peripheral blood. The origin of the receptors is a man in his 70s with active or convalescent COVID-19.

The genes are TRBV19 and TRBJ1-2; D is uncertain. CDR1 is LNHDA and CDR2 is SQIVND in the germline V gene (reference sequence). Trimming cost V 1 base and J 2 bases, with 5 bases left between them. The length of the CDR3 is 13 residues. CDR3 loop: CASSIVQNYGYTF. The CDR3 coding sequence is TGTGCCAGTAGTATAGTACAGAACTATGGCTACACCTTC.

The chain is built from TRBV20-1 and TRBJ1-1; D is undetermined. Germline V CDR1 and CDR2: DFQATT, SNEGSKA (reference sequence). Trimming took off 5 bases at V and 1 base at J, with 14 bases between the two ends. This CDR3 has 14 amino acids. The CDR3 bases are TGCAGTGCTGGTGTGAGGCGCGGGAACACTGAAGCTTTCTTT. The encoded protein is CSAGVRRGNTEAFF.

This clone was seen a few times. The chain joins TRBV7-2 to TRBJ1-1; D gene uncertain. Between the trimmed V and J ends, which lost 3 bases and 10 bases, there was a span of 15 bases. Per the germline V gene, CDR1 is SGHTA and CDR2 is FQGNSA. The length of the CDR3 is 13 residues. The CDR3 spells CASSFGLGSGAFF. The CDR3 nucleotides are TGTGCCAGCAGCTTTGGGTTGGGCAGTGGAGCTTTCTTT.

This clone occurred once. V is TRBV30 and J is TRBJ1-4, with D tentatively TRBD1 (6 bases). This CDR3 contains 15 residues. The germline V gene encodes CDR1 GTSNPN and CDR2 SVGIG (reference sequence). V was clipped by 4 bases and J by 0 bases, with 12 bases between them. The CDR3 DNA follows: TGTGCCTGGACAGGGGCGCTTGCAACTAATGAAAAACTGTTTTTT. Translation: CAWTGALATNEKLFF.

The chain carries TRBV28 and TRBJ2-7, with D perhaps matching TRBD1 (5 bases). CDR1 and CDR2 from the germline V gene are MDHEN and SYDVKM. The CDR3 contains 14 residues. The ends were cut back, 2 bases at V and 4 bases at J, with 12 bases in the middle. The CDR3 DNA follows: TGTGCCAGCAGTTTAAGGCAGGGAACATACGAGCAGTACTTC. The encoded protein is CASSLRQGTYEQYF.

The rearrangement links TRBV7-2 to TRBJ1-1; D gene ambiguous. The CDR3 sequence is 15 residues long. The V end was cut by 7 bases, the J end by 3 bases, with 18 bases between. The germline gives CDR1 SGHTA, CDR2 FQGNSA. The CDR3 nucleotides read TGTGCCAGCAAGGCCCGGTGGTTCAGCGACACTGAAGCTTTCTTT. This encodes CASKARWFSDTEAFF.

This clone was picked up one time. This sequence joins TRBV30 and TRBJ2-1; 10 nucleotides match TRBD2. Germline assignment: CDR1 GTSNPN and CDR2 SVGIG (reference sequence). The V segment lost 2 bases and the J segment 6 bases; nucleotides outside the gene matches: 7. The CDR3 runs to 15 residues. In DNA, the CDR3 is TGTGCCTGGAGTTCTAGCGGGAGAAACTTCAATGAGCAGTTCTTC. Protein: CAWSSSGRNFNEQFF. Together with reference TRBV30 and TRBJ2-1, the CDR3 gives the full variable domain: SQTIHQWPATLVQPVGSPLSLECTVEGTSNPNLYWYRQAAGRGLQLLFYSVGIGQISSEVPQNLSASRPQDRQFILSSKKLLLSDSGFYLCAWSSSGRNFNEQFFGPGTRLTVL.

This sequence joins TRBV5-4 and TRBJ1-2, with a weak D call TRBD1 (6 bases). Germline CDR1 and CDR2: SGHNT and YYREEE (reference sequence). The ends were cut back, 4 bases at V and 4 bases at J, with 17 bases in the middle. The CDR3 extends over 15 amino acids. In nucleotides, the CDR3 is TGTGCCAGCAGCCCGGAGGGGGGGGAAACCTATGGCTACACCTTC. It translates to CASSPEGGETYGYTF.

The rearrangement links TRBV18 to TRBJ1-5; TRBD1 matches 7 bases. The CDR3 sequence is 17 residues long. CDR1 is KGHSH and CDR2 is LQKENI in the germline V gene. Trimming cost V 3 bases and J 6 bases; bases outside gene matches: 14. This chain's CDR3 is CASSPTTGRGFGQPQHF. Written as DNA, the CDR3 is TGTGCCAGCTCACCGACGACAGGGAGAGGATTCGGTCAGCCCCAGCATTTT. Using reference TRBV18 and TRBJ1-5 for the parts outside the CDR3, the full variable domain is NAGVMQNPRHLVRRRGQEARLRCSPMKGHSHVYWYRQLPEEGLKFMVYLQKENIIDESGMPKERFSAEFPKEGPSILRIQQVVRGDSAAYFCASSPTTGRGFGQPQHFGDGTRLSIL.

This clone was counted once. The chain combines TRBV27 with TRBJ1-5; D gene uncertain. Between the trimmed V and J ends, which lost 4 bases and 0 bases, there was a span of 7 bases. The CDR3 is 14 amino acids. Looked up from germline, CDR1 is MNHEY and CDR2 is SMNVEV (reference sequence). The CDR3 loop reads CASSSGYSNQPQHF. The CDR3 region has the DNA TGTGCCAGCAGTTCGGGGTATAGCAATCAGCCCCAGCATTTT.

V and J are TRBV13 and TRBJ1-3; D gene unclear. The CDR3 covers 16 residues. CDR1 and CDR2 from the germline V gene are PRHDT and FYEKMQ (reference sequence). The V and J ends lost 6 bases and 0 bases respectively, with 15 bases between them. CDR3 in amino acids: CASRHRVRDSGNTIYF. In DNA form, the CDR3 reads TGTGCCAGCAGACACCGGGTCCGAGACTCTGGAAACACCATATATTTT.

This clone was seen a few times. The chain couples TRBV18 to TRBJ2-7; maybe TRBD2 (5 bases). The CDR3 has 14 residues. Germline V gene sequence: CDR1 KGHSH, CDR2 LQKENI. V lost 0 bases and J lost 2, with 8 bases in between. The CDR3 loop reads CASSPPGNPYEQYF. The CDR3 coding sequence is TGTGCCAGCTCACCACCCGGGAACCCCTACGAGCAGTACTTC.

The chain employs TRBV7-9 and TRBJ1-2; 8 bases are a match to TRBD1. The CDR3 length is 16 residues. Per the germline V gene, CDR1 is SEHNR and CDR2 is FQNEAQ (reference sequence). V trimming: 5 bases; J trimming: 0 bases; junction bases outside the gene matches: 8. CDR3 residues: CASSHGQGTPNYGYTF. CDR3 nucleotide sequence: TGTGCCAGCAGCCATGGACAGGGTACCCCTAACTATGGCTACACCTTC.

The chain couples TRBV7-2 to TRBJ1-2; D might be TRBD1 (5 bases). CDR3 length: 14 residues. V was pared by 6 bases and J by 4 bases, with 15 bases between. Germline V gene lookup returns CDR1 SGHTA and CDR2 FQGNSA. CDR3: CASRRGGVLYGYTF. CDR3 bases: TGTGCCAGCAGGCGGGGGGGGGTACTCTATGGCTACACCTTC. The full variable domain, completed using reference TRBV7-2 and TRBJ1-2, is GAGVSQSPSNKVTEKGKDVELRCDPISGHTALYWYRQSLGQGLEFLIYFQGNSAPDKSGLPSDRFSAERTGGSVSTLTIQRTQQEDSAVYLCASRRGGVLYGYTFGSGTRLTVV.

The chain uses TRBV5-1 and TRBJ2-7, with D maybe TRBD2 (6 bases). V gave up 4 bases and J gave up 7 bases, with 30 bases separating them. The CDR3 is 18 residues long. Germline V gene sequence: CDR1 SGHRS, CDR2 YFSETQ. For the CDR3, the DNA is TGCGCCAGCAGCGCCCAGACACCGATTCCTGCGAGCAGCGGGGAGCAGTACTTC. Its translation is CASSAQTPIPASSGEQYF.

The chain is built from TRBV12-3 or TRBV12-4 and TRBJ1-3; no firm D call. This CDR3 comprises 13 residues. V lost 9 bases and J lost 0, with 9 bases in between. The CDR3 is CASTTRSGNTIYF. CDR3 nucleotides: TGTGCCAGTACTACTCGCTCTGGAAACACCATATATTTT.

The J gene is TRBJ2-7, the V gene TRBV10-3; 11 bases are a match to TRBD1. CDR3 size: 15 residues. J lost 2 bases, V lost 4 bases, and 4 bases had no gene match. Germline V gene data show CDR1 as ENHRY and CDR2 as SYGVKD. As DNA, the CDR3 is TGTGCCATCAGTGCTCCGGGACAGGGGGCCTACGAGCAGTACTTC. Residues: CAISAPGQGAYEQYF.

The V gene is TRBV12-5, the J gene TRBJ2-3; 10 bases line up with TRBD1. This CDR3 has 18 amino acids. The junction had 10 bases not matched to a gene; V was cut back by 2 bases and J by 2 bases. Germline loops: CDR1 LGHNT, CDR2 FRNRAP. The CDR3 DNA reads as TGTGCTAGTGGTTTGTCCCAACCGGGACAGGGGAACACAGATACGCAGTATTTT. This encodes CASGLSQPGQGNTDTQYF. Full variable domain (missing parts from reference TRBV12-5 and TRBJ2-3): DARVTQTPRHKVTEMGQEVTMRCQPILGHNTVFWYRQTMMQGLELLAYFRNRAPLDDSGMPKDRFSAEMPDATLATLKIQPSEPRDSAVYFCASGLSQPGQGNTDTQYFGPGTRLTVL.

The chain has TRBV30 and TRBJ2-7; 10 bases are a match to TRBD2. This CDR3 has 14 residues. With V trimmed by 7 bases and J by 2 bases, 8 bases remained unmatched. From germline, CDR1 is GTSNPN and CDR2 SVGIG (reference sequence). CDR3 in amino acids: CASTGTSDPYEQYF. CDR3 nucleotide sequence: TGTGCCTCTACCGGGACTAGCGACCCCTACGAGCAGTACTTC.

CDR3 nucleotide sequence: TGTGCCAGCAGCCAGCACCTCTACGAGCAGTACTTC. This gives the protein CASSQHLYEQYF. The chain has TRBV7-8 and TRBJ2-7; the D is unclear. Looked up from germline, CDR1 is SGHVS and CDR2 is FQNEAQ. This CDR3 has 12 amino acids. The V end lost 5 bases, the J end lost 3 bases, and 8 bases lay between the germline ends.

This clone was observed a handful of times. The chain couples TRBV9 to TRBJ1-2, with 9 positions matching TRBD1. The V segment lost 4 bases and the J segment 4 bases; nucleotides outside the gene matches: 5. The CDR3 runs to 14 residues. Looked up from germline, CDR1 is SGDLS and CDR2 is YYNGEE. The CDR3 sequence is CASSNRDRAYGYTF. The CDR3 DNA is TGTGCCAGCAGCAACCGGGACAGGGCCTATGGCTACACCTTC.

J is TRBJ2-7 and V is TRBV27; D is ambiguous. Germline-derived CDR1 and CDR2 are MNHEY and SMNVEV (reference sequence). Deletions cut 8 bases from V and 3 bases from J, with 20 bases between. The CDR3 has 15 residues. The CDR3 DNA is TGTGCCAGCGCATTGGGCAGTAACAGAAACTACGAGCAGTACTTC. The encoded protein is CASALGSNRNYEQYF.

This chain uses TRBV12-5 with TRBJ2-7, with D possibly matching TRBD2 (5 bases). Per germline, CDR1 LGHNT and CDR2 FRNRAP. The CDR3 length is 13 residues. The V end lost 3 bases, the J end lost 5 bases, and 11 bases lay between the germline ends. In DNA form, the CDR3 reads TGTGCTAGTGGTTTAGAAGGGCGGGACGAGCAGTACTTC. It is translated as CASGLEGRDEQYF.

The rearrangement links TRBV18 to TRBJ2-7, with 12 bases that match TRBD1. The J segment lost 7 bases and the V segment lost 5 bases, leaving 9 bases of the junction unmatched. This CDR3 contains 15 residues. Germline V CDR1 and CDR2: KGHSH, LQKENI. This chain's CDR3 is CASSTPGTGGWEQYF. The CDR3 coding sequence is TGTGCCAGCTCAACTCCCGGGACAGGGGGCTGGGAGCAGTACTTC.